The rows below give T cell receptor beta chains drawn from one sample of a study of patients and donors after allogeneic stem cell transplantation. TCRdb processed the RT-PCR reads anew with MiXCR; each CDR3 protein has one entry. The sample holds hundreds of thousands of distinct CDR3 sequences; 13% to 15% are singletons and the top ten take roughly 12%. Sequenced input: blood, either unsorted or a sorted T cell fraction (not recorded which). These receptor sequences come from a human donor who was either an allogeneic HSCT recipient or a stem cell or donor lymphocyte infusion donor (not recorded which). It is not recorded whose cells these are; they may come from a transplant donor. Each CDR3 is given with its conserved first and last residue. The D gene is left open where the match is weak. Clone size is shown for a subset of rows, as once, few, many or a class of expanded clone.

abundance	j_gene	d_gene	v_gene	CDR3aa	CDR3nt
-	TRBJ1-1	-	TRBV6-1	CASSETRGFTEAFF	TGTGCCAGCAGTGAGACCCGGGGGTTCACTGAAGCTTTCTTT
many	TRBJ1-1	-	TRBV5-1	CASSLGQVFMNTEAFF	TGCGCCAGCAGCTTGGGACAGGTCTTCATGAACACTGAAGCTTTCTTT
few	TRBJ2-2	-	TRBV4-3	CASSQEGGDTGELFF	TGCGCCAGCAGCCAAGAAGGAGGCGACACCGGGGAGCTGTTTTTT
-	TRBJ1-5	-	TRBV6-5	CASSYRGGDQPQHF	TGTGCCAGCAGTTATCGGGGGGGAGATCAGCCCCAGCATTTT
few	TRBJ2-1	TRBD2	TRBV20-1	CSAERGGGNEQFF	TGCAGTGCCGAGCGGGGGGGCGGTAATGAGCAGTTCTTC
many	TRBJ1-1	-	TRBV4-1	CASSQEGTNTEAFF	TGCGCCAGCAGCCAGGAGGGAACGAACACTGAAGCTTTCTTT
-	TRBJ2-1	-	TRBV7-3	CASSWGTSSNEQFF	TGTGCCAGCAGCTGGGGAACTAGCTCCAATGAGCAGTTCTTC
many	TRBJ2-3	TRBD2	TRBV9	CASSVVSAGPGDTQYF	TGTGCCAGCAGCGTAGTATCAGCGGGGCCGGGGGATACGCAGTATTTT
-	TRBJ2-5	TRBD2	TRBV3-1	CASSQGLAGGQTQYF	TGTGCCAGCAGCCAAGGACTAGCGGGAGGCCAGACCCAGTACTTC
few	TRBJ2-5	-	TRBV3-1	CASSPPTSRETQYF	TGTGCCAGCAGCCCGCCGACTAGTCGAGAGACCCAGTACTTC
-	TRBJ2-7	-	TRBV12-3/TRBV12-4	CASSLRAGPTYEQYF	TGTGCCAGCAGTTTACGGGCAGGGCCCACCTACGAGCAGTACTTC
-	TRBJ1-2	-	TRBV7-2	CASSLGRSPNYGYTF	TGTGCCAGCAGCTTAGGACGGAGCCCTAACTATGGCTACACCTTC
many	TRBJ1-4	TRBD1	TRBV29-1	CSVEGTGGQGSEKLFF	TGCAGCGTTGAAGGTACCGGGGGACAGGGGTCCGAAAAACTGTTTTTT
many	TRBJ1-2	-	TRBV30	CALRQVGGYTF	TGTGCCCTTCGGCAGGTTGGAGGCTACACCTTC
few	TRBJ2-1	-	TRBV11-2	CASSSGPMLFF	TGTGCCAGCAGCTCTGGCCCAATGTTGTTCTTC
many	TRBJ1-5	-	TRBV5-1	CASSLAGNLQPQHF	TGCGCCAGCAGCTTGGCAGGGAACCTTCAGCCCCAGCATTTT
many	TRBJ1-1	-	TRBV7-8	CASSLGRDPRRRTEAFF	TGTGCCAGCAGCTTAGGGCGGGACCCCCGGAGGCGCACTGAAGCTTTCTTT
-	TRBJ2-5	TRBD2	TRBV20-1	CSARRGSGRYQETQYF	TGCAGTGCTAGGAGGGGTAGCGGGAGGTACCAAGAGACCCAGTACTTC
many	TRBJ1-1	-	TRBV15	CATSRDNNPNMNTEAFF	TGTGCCACCAGCAGAGATAATAATCCCAACATGAACACTGAAGCTTTCTTT
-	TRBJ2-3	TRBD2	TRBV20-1	CSATTGLDFSDTQYF	TGCAGTGCTACCACGGGACTAGATTTCTCAGATACGCAGTATTTT
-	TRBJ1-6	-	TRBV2	CASSPLQGGSPLHF	TGTGCCAGCAGTCCCCTTCAAGGGGGTTCACCCCTCCACTTT
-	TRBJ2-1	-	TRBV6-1	CASSAEGNLYNEQFF	TGTGCCAGCAGTGCCGAGGGGAACTTATACAATGAGCAGTTCTTC
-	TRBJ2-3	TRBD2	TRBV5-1	CASSPGRRGGTDTQYF	TGCGCCAGCAGCCCCGGCAGACGGGGGGGCACAGATACGCAGTATTTT
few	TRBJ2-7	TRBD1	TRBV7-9	CASSTRQGYPYEQYF	TGTGCCAGCAGCACTCGACAGGGGTATCCCTACGAGCAGTACTTC
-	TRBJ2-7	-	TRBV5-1	CASSLVGRQTYEQYF	TGCGCCAGCAGCTTGGTTGGGCGACAGACCTACGAGCAGTACTTC
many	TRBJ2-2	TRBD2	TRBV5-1	CASSHLGVTSGGMNTGELFF	TGCGCCAGCAGCCACCTAGGGGTGACTAGCGGGGGGATGAACACCGGGGAGCTGTTTTTT
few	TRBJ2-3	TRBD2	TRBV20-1	CSARDVSGSLSTDTQYF	TGCAGTGCTAGAGACGTTAGCGGGAGTTTGAGCACAGATACGCAGTATTTT
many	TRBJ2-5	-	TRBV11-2	CASSFTGGGGSQETQYF	TGTGCCAGCAGCTTTACTGGGGGCGGGGGTTCCCAAGAGACCCAGTACTTC
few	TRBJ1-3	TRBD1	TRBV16	CASSQDRAVGNTIYF	TGTGCCAGCAGCCAAGACAGGGCGGTTGGAAACACCATATATTTT
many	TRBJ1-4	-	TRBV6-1	CASSSAREIWRATNEKLFF	TGTGCCAGCAGCTCTGCCCGTGAGATCTGGCGCGCAACTAATGAAAAACTGTTTTTT
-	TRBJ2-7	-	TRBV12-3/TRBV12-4	CASSLTRLTTYEQYF	TGTGCCAGCAGTCTAACCCGACTGACCACCTACGAGCAGTACTTC
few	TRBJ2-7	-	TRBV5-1	CASSLGQQYEQYF	TGCGCCAGCAGCTTGGGACAGCAATACGAGCAGTACTTC
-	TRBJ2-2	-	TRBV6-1	CASSEGFLNTGELFF	TGTGCCAGCAGTGAAGGTTTCCTGAACACCGGGGAGCTGTTTTTT
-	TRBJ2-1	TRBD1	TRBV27	CASSPRTGEQFF	TGTGCCAGCAGTCCCCGGACAGGTGAGCAGTTCTTC
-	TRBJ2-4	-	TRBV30	CAWSVGRGDKNIQYF	TGTGCCTGGAGTGTGGGACGCGGGGACAAAAACATTCAGTACTTC
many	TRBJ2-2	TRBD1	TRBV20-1	CSAKGGPGELFF	TGCAGTGCTAAAGGGGGCCCCGGGGAGCTGTTTTTT
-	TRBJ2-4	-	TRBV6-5	CASSYPSFGGGNIQYF	TGTGCCAGCAGTTACCCTTCTTTTGGCGGTGGGAACATTCAGTACTTC
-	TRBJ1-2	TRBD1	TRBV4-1	CASSQAGGNGGYTF	TGCGCCAGCAGCCAAGCAGGGGGAAATGGTGGCTACACCTTC
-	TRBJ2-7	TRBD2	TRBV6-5	CASSYGGGPSSYEQYF	TGTGCCAGCAGTTATGGCGGGGGGCCCTCATCCTACGAGCAGTACTTC
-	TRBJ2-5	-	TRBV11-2	CASSPGLHTVAQETQYF	TGTGCCAGCAGCCCGGGACTTCACACGGTAGCCCAAGAGACCCAGTACTTC
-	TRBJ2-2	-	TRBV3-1	CASSQAPPEGELFF	TGTGCCAGCAGCCAAGCCCCTCCGGAGGGGGAGCTGTTTTTT
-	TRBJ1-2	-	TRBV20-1	CSARADPSIGAQVYGYTF	TGCAGTGCTAGAGCAGACCCCTCGATCGGCGCTCAGGTCTATGGCTACACCTTC
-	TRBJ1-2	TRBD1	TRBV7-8	CASSLDQGAQGYTF	TGTGCCAGCAGCTTAGACCAGGGGGCTCAGGGCTACACCTTC
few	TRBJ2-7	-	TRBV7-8	CASSLRRSIGYEQYF	TGTGCCAGCAGCTTACGGAGGTCTATCGGCTACGAGCAGTACTTC
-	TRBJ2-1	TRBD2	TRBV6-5	CASSSGTTFGEQFF	TGTGCCAGCAGTTCCGGGACTACCTTTGGTGAGCAGTTCTTC
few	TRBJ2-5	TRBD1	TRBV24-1	CATSDFGEQGGGETQYF	TGTGCCACCAGTGATTTTGGTGAACAGGGGGGTGGAGAGACCCAGTACTTC
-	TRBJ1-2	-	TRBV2	CASTWVAYGYTF	TGTGCCAGCACATGGGTAGCCTATGGCTACACCTTC
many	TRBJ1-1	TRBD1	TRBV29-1	CSVAEGARGTEAFF	TGCAGCGTTGCAGAGGGGGCTCGGGGCACTGAAGCTTTCTTT
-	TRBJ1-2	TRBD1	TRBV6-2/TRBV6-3	CASSPGQGNGYTF	TGTGCCAGCAGCCCGGGACAGGGAAATGGCTACACCTTC
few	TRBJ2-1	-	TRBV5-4	CASSLATGRLYNEQFF	TGTGCCAGCAGCTTGGCGACAGGTAGGCTCTACAATGAGCAGTTCTTC
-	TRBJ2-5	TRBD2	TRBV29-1	CSVGLTSGGAGKTQYF	TGCAGCGTTGGACTGACTAGCGGGGGGGCGGGAAAGACCCAGTACTTC